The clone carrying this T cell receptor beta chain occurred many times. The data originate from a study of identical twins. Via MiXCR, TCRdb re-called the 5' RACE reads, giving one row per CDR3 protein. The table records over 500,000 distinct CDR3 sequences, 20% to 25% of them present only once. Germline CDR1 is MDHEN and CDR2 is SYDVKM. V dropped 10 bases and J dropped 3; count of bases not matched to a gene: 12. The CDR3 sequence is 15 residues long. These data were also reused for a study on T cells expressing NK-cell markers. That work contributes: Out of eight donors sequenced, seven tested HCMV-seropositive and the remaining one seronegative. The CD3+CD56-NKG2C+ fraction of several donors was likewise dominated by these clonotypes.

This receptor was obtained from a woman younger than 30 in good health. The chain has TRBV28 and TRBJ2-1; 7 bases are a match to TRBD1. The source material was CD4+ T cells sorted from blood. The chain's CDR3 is CATTGAQRGYNEQFF. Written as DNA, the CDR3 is TGTGCCACCACAGGGGCCCAAAGGGGCTACAATGAGCAGTTCTTC.